This T cell receptor (beta chain) was found in a study of a mutant IDH1 vaccine in newly diagnosed glioma. Time point in this sample: week 23, last vaccination. Topical imiquimod accompanied each vaccine dose, which consisted of 300 ug of mutant IDH1 20-mer peptide. Concerning this clone: Its specificity is not known.

The CDR3 length is 14 residues. Per germline, CDR1 LNHDA and CDR2 SQIVND (reference sequence). V dropped 10 bases and J dropped 2; count of bases not matched to a gene: 3. Clones were read by immunoSEQ multiplex PCR, and TCRdb kept only the in-frame ones, dropping some. The data show about 56,000 clones, with about 89% seen just once and about 1.3% held by the top ten. The source was PBMCs, collected from a glioma patient whose treatment included an IDH1 peptide vaccine. The origin of this receptor is a middle-aged man with glioma. The chain recombines TRBV19 with TRBJ2-2; 11 positions agree with TRBD2. CDR3 residues: CAMGTSGNTGELFF. In nucleotides, the CDR3 is TGTGCCATGGGGACTAGCGGTAACACCGGGGAGCTGTTTTTT.